A single sample is the source of the 10 T cell receptor beta chains below, sequenced in a study of metastatic and nonmetastatic thyroid tumors. TCRdb reprocessed the PCR reads using MiXCR. Among about 15,000 clones listed, around 25% were seen once. Before thyroid surgery, none of the patients had received any treatment. Material for sequencing was adjacent normal tissue. The receptors come from a female donor with papillary thyroid cancer or a benign thyroid nodule (not recorded which). Some clones in this sample may be carry-over from other donors' samples.

The V gene is TRBV10-2, the J gene TRBJ1-3; the D is unclear. Trimming removed 5 bases from V and 4 bases from J, with 3 bases in between. Germline V gene sequence: CDR1 WSHSY, CDR2 SAAADI. The CDR3 length is 11 residues. DNA for the CDR3: TGCGCCAGCAGTCACGGAAACACCATATATTTT. It translates to CASSHGNTIYF.

This clone is labeled large. The CDR3: CAISETGQEQYF. As DNA, the CDR3 is TGTGCCATCAGTGAGACAGGTCAGGAGCAGTACTTC. J is TRBJ2-7 and V is TRBV10-3, with TRBD1 as a possible D gene (5 bases). The CDR3 totals 12 residues. V lost 2 bases to trimming and J lost 7 bases, with 9 bases between them. Germline CDR1 is ENHRY and CDR2 is SYGVKD.

This clone is labeled medium-sized (0.01 to 0.1%). This rearrangement joins TRBV20-1 to TRBJ2-3, with D tentatively TRBD2 (6 bases). Trimming took off 3 bases at V and 8 bases at J, with 18 bases between the two ends. The CDR3 runs 14 residues. Germline V gene sequence: CDR1 DFQATT, CDR2 SNEGSKA (reference sequence). DNA of the CDR3: TGCAGTGCTAGCGGGTCCACTAGCTTGGGTACGCAGTATTTT. Residues: CSASGSTSLGTQYF.

The chain has TRBV6-1 and TRBJ1-3, with D hard to call. Deletions cut 6 bases from V and 3 bases from J, with 6 bases between. Germline values: CDR1 MNHNS, CDR2 SASEGT. The CDR3 length is 12 residues. For the CDR3, the DNA is TGTGCCAGCAGGTTGAGTGGAAACACCATATATTTT. Residues: CASRLSGNTIYF.

On this clone itself: One end of the junction is discordant with germline, which a read error may explain. The same CDR3 arises from other DNA sequences in this sample as well. V gene TRBV12-3 or TRBV12-4 combines with J gene TRBJ2-2, with 14 bases matching TRBD2. The CDR3 sequence is 15 residues long. For the CDR3, the DNA is TGCGCCAGCAGTCCGGGACTAGCGGGAGTTGGGGAGCTGTTTTTT. As protein: CASSPGLAGVGELFF.

This chain connects TRBV6-5 to TRBJ2-1; 11 nucleotides align to TRBD2. Germline loops: CDR1 MNHEY, CDR2 SVGAGI. The CDR3 sequence is 17 residues long. V trimming: 2 bases; J trimming: 0 bases; junction bases outside the gene matches: 3. This chain's CDR3 is CASSYVAGGISYNEQFF. CDR3 nucleotide sequence: TGTGCCAGCAGTTACGTAGCGGGAGGGATCTCCTACAATGAGCAGTTCTTC.

At least ten counts were recorded for this clone. Because the CDR3 is missing its conserved closing phenylalanine or tryptophan, this is likely a read error. The chain recombines TRBV30 with TRBJ2-1; D gene ambiguous. V was cut by 1 base and J by 0 bases, with 7 bases left in between. The CDR3 spans 14 residues. From germline, CDR1 is GTSNPN and CDR2 SVGIG (reference sequence). CDR3 bases: TGTGCCTGGAGTGGGATGAGCTCCTACAATGAGCAGTTCGTC. Amino acid sequence: CAWSGMSSYNEQFV.

The V gene is TRBV20-1, the J gene TRBJ1-1; the D is unclear. Trimming shortened V by 3 bases and J by 1 base, and 6 bases separated the two germline ends. CDR3 length equals 12 residues. Germline values: CDR1 DFQATT, CDR2 SNEGSKA (reference sequence). This CDR3 reads CSARSPNTEAFF. The CDR3 nucleotides read TGCAGTGCTAGGTCCCCGAACACTGAAGCTTTCTTT.

In this sample, this clone turned up once. The J gene is TRBJ1-1, the V gene TRBV3-1; D uncertain. Germline V gives CDR1 LGHDT, CDR2 YNNKEL (reference sequence). CDR3 size: 13 residues. The V end lost 1 base, the J end lost 4 bases, and 7 bases lay between the germline ends. The CDR3 DNA sequence: TGTGCCAGCAGCCAAGGGTCGGCCACTGAAGCTTTCTTT. It yields the protein CASSQGSATEAFF.

This clone was detected once. This is likely a read error, given that the CDR3 carries no conserved phenylalanine or tryptophan at its end. CDR3 DNA: TGTGCCAGCAGTGAAGACTGGGGTGGATTTGGCACAGATACGCAGTATTCT. It translates to CASSEDWGGFGTDTQYS. The chain carries TRBV2 and TRBJ2-3; D unresolved. CDR3 length: 17 residues. Germline loops: CDR1 SNHLY, CDR2 FYNNEI. The V gene lost 1 base and the J gene lost 1 base, with 15 bases spanning the gap.